The rows below give T cell receptor beta chains drawn from one sample of a study of beta chain features in type 1 diabetes. Profiled with immunoSEQ multiplex PCR; TCRdb holds only in-frame clones, not every one. The top ten clones hold 0.79% of a sample with around 16,000 clones, about three quarters of them seen once. The sequencing input was stem cell memory CD4+ T cells from blood. These receptors all stem from a man aged 30 to 39 with type 1 diabetes. Both conserved end residues are part of each CDR3. Each record gives: clone size, D gene, J gene, V gene, CDR3 DNA, CDR3 protein. D genes are given only for firm matches. Where a row states a size, it is once, few, many or the class of an expanded clone; other rows omit it.

NA,TRBD1,TRBJ2-7,TRBV6-6,TGTGCCAGCAGTCCCGAGGGACAGATATACGAGCAGTACTTC,CASSPEGQIYEQYF
few,TRBD2,TRBJ2-3,TRBV4-1,TGCGCCAGCAGCCAGTCTAGCGGGGGGTCGCCGAATACGCAGTATTTT,CASSQSSGGSPNTQYF
NA,NA,TRBJ2-1,TRBV7-8,TGTGCCAGCAGCCAGGGGTCCTACAATGAGCAGTTCTTC,CASSQGSYNEQFF
NA,TRBD2,TRBJ2-1,TRBV7-2,TGTGCCAGCAGCTTAGTGTGGACTAGCGGGGGGGCACAGTTCTTC,CASSLVWTSGGAQFF
NA,NA,TRBJ2-2,TRBV5-1,TGCGCCAGCAGCAGTACCACATTCACCGGGGAGCTGTTTTTT,CASSSTTFTGELFF
NA,TRBD2,TRBJ2-3,TRBV5-1,TGCGCCAGCAGCCTGGGCGGGGGGGCCAGAGCAGATACGCAGTATTTT,CASSLGGGARADTQYF
NA,TRBD2,TRBJ2-1,TRBV2,TGTGCCAGCAGTGAAGCGCTCCTAGCGGGGGGGCCCATGGAGCAGTTCTTC,CASSEALLAGGPMEQFF
NA,TRBD1,TRBJ1-6,TRBV11-3,TGTGCCAGCAGCTCCGACAGGGATTCACCCCTCCACTTT,CASSSDRDSPLHF
NA,NA,TRBJ2-5,TRBV11-2,TGTGCCAGCAGCTTAGGGGGCGGCCCCGAGCTGACCCAGTACTTC,CASSLGGGPELTQYF
NA,TRBD1,TRBJ1-6,TRBV19,TGTGCCAGCCGAAGGGACAGGATTAATTCACCCCTCCACTTT,CASRRDRINSPLHF
NA,NA,TRBJ1-1,TRBV7-9,TGTGCCAGCAGCTTAACAGGGAACACTGAAGCTTTCTTT,CASSLTGNTEAFF
NA,NA,TRBJ1-2,TRBV4-2,TGTGCCAGCAGCCAAGTCTTGGTGCTCGGTGGCTACACCTTC,CASSQVLVLGGYTF
once,TRBD2,TRBJ2-3,TRBV18,TGTGCCAGCTCACCGCGGGAGCCGGGCACAGATACGCAGTATTTT,CASSPREPGTDTQYF
NA,TRBD2,TRBJ2-5,TRBV7-2,TGTGCCAGCAGCCCGGGACTAGCCCAGGAGACCCAGTACTTC,CASSPGLAQETQYF
NA,NA,TRBJ1-1,TRBV5-6,TGTGCCAGCAGCCTAAGGGGTAGGGACACTGAAGCTTTCTTT,CASSLRGRDTEAFF
NA,TRBD2,TRBJ2-1,TRBV5-4,TGTGCCAGCAGCATGACTAGCGGGAGCTACAATGAGCAGTTCTTC,CASSMTSGSYNEQFF
NA,NA,TRBJ1-5,TRBV19,TGTGCCAGTAGTCCCCCGGGGGGATTCGGCAATCAGCCCCAGCATTTT,CASSPPGGFGNQPQHF
NA,NA,TRBJ2-5,TRBV11-2,TGTGCCAGCAGCTTAGTTCAGGAGACCCAGTACTTC,CASSLVQETQYF
NA,NA,TRBJ2-5,TRBV2,TGTGCCAGCAGTGTGCAGGGGGAGACCCAGTACTTC,CASSVQGETQYF
NA,NA,TRBJ2-2,TRBV10-3,TGTGCCATCAGTGTCTCCCCCCTCAGGAACACCGGGGAGCTGTTTTTT,CAISVSPLRNTGELFF
once,TRBD1,TRBJ1-1,TRBV5-1,TGCGCCAGCAGCTGGAATCCGGGACAGGGCTACACTGAAGCTTTCTTT,CASSWNPGQGYTEAFF
NA,NA,TRBJ1-6,TRBV12-5,TGTGCTAGTGGTTTCCTGACAGATTCACCCCTCCACTTT,CASGFLTDSPLHF
NA,TRBD1,TRBJ1-1,TRBV19,TGTGCCAGTAGTCTGCCCCGGACAGGGCTCACTGAAGCTTTCTTT,CASSLPRTGLTEAFF
NA,NA,TRBJ2-2,TRBV11-2,TGTGCCAGCAGCTCCACTCAGGGAATCCCCGGGGAGCTGTTTTTT,CASSSTQGIPGELFF
NA,TRBD2,TRBJ2-3,TRBV7-2,TGTGCCAGCAGTTTACTCGGACTAGCGGGCACAGATACGCAGTATTTT,CASSLLGLAGTDTQYF
few,NA,TRBJ2-7,TRBV11-2,TGTGCCAGCACCTTATCTGGGACAACTCCCTCCCTATACTTC,CASTLSGTTPSLYF
NA,TRBD1,TRBJ1-1,TRBV9,TGTGCCAGCAGCGTCACAGGGGGTAACACTGAAGCTTTCTTT,CASSVTGGNTEAFF
NA,NA,TRBJ2-5,TRBV5-1,TGCGCCAGCAGCTTGGGCCAGGGGGGCCAAGAGACCCAGTACTTC,CASSLGQGGQETQYF
few,NA,TRBJ2-1,TRBV7-9,TGTGCCAGCAGCTTCCTTGTGACAGGAGTCTACAATGAGCAGTTCTTC,CASSFLVTGVYNEQFF
NA,NA,TRBJ2-2,TRBV7-9,TGTGCCAGCAGCTTAGGGCAGGCGAACACCGGGGAGCTGTTTTTT,CASSLGQANTGELFF
once,TRBD1,TRBJ2-1,TRBV27,TGTGCCAGCAAGGGACAGGTTGGAAATGAGCAGTTCTTC,CASKGQVGNEQFF
NA,NA,TRBJ1-1,TRBV2,TGTGCCACCACTCAGGAGGAAAGCACTGAAGCCTTCTTT,CATTQEESTEAFF
NA,TRBD1,TRBJ2-3,TRBV2,TGTGCCAGCACGGGACAGGGTGTAACAGATACGCAGTATTTT,CASTGQGVTDTQYF
NA,NA,TRBJ2-1,TRBV7-2,TGTGCCAGCAGCATCGCGGGGGCCTTTTACAATGAGCAGTTCTTC,CASSIAGAFYNEQFF
NA,NA,TRBJ2-2,TRBV9,TGTGCCAGCAGCGTAAGAGGACAAAACACCGGGGAGCTGTTTTTT,CASSVRGQNTGELFF
NA,TRBD1,TRBJ1-2,TRBV4-1,TGCGCCAGCAGCCCCTGGGACAGCCTTCGGGGCTACACCTTC,CASSPWDSLRGYTF
NA,NA,TRBJ1-1,TRBV7-3,TGTGCCAGCAGCCCAGGCGGGGGGGCTGGAACTGAAGCTTTCTTT,CASSPGGGAGTEAFF
NA,NA,TRBJ1-1,TRBV7-3,TGTGCCAGCAGCCCCGGGGGGGCCGAAGCTTTCTTT,CASSPGGAEAFF
NA,NA,TRBJ1-5,TRBV7-3,TGTGCCAGCAGTCTTGAACAGGGTCGAGGCAATCAGCCCCAGCATTTT,CASSLEQGRGNQPQHF
few,TRBD1,TRBJ2-7,TRBV18,TGTGCCAGCTCACCCGGGACAGGGGGCACCGAGCAGTACTTC,CASSPGTGGTEQYF
NA,NA,TRBJ2-3,TRBV6-1,TGTGCCAGCAGTGAAACCGGGGTAGCTACTACGCAGTATTTT,CASSETGVATTQYF
NA,TRBD1,TRBJ1-6,TRBV4-3,TGCGCCAGCAGCCAAGATCCCAACAGGGGTGGATCACCCCTCCACTTT,CASSQDPNRGGSPLHF
NA,NA,TRBJ2-3,TRBV6-5,TGTGCCAGCGGGGGGGGCCGAGATACGCAGTATTTT,CASGGGRDTQYF
NA,NA,TRBJ1-6,TRBV28,TGTGCCAGCAGTCCCGCACAGGGTTCCTATAATTCACCCCTCCACTTT,CASSPAQGSYNSPLHF
NA,NA,TRBJ1-4,TRBV2,TGTGCCAGCAGCGTTCACGGTATCGCCGAAAAACTGTTTTTT,CASSVHGIAEKLFF